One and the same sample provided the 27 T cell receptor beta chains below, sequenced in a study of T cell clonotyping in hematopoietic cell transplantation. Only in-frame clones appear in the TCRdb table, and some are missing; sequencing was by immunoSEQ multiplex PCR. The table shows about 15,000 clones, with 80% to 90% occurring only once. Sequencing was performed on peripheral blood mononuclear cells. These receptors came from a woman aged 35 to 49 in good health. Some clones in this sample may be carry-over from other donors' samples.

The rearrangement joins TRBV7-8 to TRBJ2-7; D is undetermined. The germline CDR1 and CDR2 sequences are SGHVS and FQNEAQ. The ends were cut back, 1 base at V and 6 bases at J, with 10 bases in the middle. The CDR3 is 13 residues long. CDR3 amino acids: CASSLGTRVEQYF. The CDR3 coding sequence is TGTGCCAGCAGCTTAGGAACCCGGGTCGAGCAGTACTTC.

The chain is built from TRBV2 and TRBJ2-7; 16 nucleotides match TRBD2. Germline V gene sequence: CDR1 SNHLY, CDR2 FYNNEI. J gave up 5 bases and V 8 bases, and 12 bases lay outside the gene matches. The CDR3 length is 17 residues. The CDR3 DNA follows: TGTGCCAGCGAGGGACTAGCGGGAGGGCTTCCTCCGCACGAGCAGTACTTC. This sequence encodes CASEGLAGGLPPHEQYF.

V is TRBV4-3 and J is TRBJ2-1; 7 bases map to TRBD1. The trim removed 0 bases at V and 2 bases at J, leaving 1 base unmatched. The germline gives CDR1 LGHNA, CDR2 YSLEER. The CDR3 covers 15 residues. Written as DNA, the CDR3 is TGCGCCAGCAGCCAAGATCAGGGGGCCTACAATGAGCAGTTCTTC. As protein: CASSQDQGAYNEQFF.

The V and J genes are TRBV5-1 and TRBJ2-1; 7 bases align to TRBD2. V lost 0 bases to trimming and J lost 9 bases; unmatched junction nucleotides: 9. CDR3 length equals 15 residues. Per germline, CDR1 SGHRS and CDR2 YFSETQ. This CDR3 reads CASSLGLADYGEQFF. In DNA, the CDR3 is TGCGCCAGCAGCTTGGGGCTAGCGGATTATGGTGAGCAGTTCTTC.

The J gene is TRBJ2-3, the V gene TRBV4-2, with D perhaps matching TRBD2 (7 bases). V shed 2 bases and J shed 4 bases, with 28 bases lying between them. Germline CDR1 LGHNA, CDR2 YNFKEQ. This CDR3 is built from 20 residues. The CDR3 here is CASSQKGGRGGPISADTQYF. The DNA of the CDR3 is TGTGCCAGCAGCCAAAAAGGCGGTAGGGGGGGGCCTATTAGCGCAGATACGCAGTATTTT.

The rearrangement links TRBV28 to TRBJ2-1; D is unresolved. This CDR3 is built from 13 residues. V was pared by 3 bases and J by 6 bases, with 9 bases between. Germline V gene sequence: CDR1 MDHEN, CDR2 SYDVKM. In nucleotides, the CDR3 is TGTGCCAGCAGTTTTGCATCCGGCAATGAGCAGTTCTTC. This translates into CASSFASGNEQFF.

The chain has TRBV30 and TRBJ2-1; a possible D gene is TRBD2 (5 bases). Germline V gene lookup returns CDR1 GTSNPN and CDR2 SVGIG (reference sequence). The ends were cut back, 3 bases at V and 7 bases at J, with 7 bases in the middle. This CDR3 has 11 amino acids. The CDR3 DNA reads TGTGCCTGGAGAGAGCGGAATGAGCAGTTCTTC. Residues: CAWRERNEQFF.

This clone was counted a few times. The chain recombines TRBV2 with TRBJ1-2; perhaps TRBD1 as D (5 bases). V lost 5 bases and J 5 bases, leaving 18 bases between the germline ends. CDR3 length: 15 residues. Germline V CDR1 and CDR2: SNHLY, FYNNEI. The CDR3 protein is CASSLGRGREYGYTF. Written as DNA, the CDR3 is TGTGCCAGCAGTTTGGGACGAGGCCGAGAGTATGGCTACACCTTC.

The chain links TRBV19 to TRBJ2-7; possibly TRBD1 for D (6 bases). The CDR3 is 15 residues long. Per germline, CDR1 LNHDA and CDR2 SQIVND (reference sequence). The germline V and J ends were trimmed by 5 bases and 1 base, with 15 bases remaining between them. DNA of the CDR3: TGTGCCAGTAGTCAGCTACCTGGACAGTCCTACGAGCAGTACTTC. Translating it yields CASSQLPGQSYEQYF. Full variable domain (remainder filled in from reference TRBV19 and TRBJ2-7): DGGITQSPKYLFRKEGQNVTLSCEQNLNHDAMYWYRQDPGQGLRLIYYSQIVNDFQKGDIAEGYSVSREKKESFPLTVTSAQKNPTAFYLCASSQLPGQSYEQYFGPGTRLTVT.

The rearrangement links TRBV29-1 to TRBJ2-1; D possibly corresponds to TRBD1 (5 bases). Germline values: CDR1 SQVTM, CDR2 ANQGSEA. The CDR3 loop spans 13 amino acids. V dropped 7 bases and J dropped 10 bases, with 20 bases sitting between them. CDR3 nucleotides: TGCAGCGGGACACCGCGGTCGAGTGGCGAGCAGTTCTTC. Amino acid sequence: CSGTPRSSGEQFF.

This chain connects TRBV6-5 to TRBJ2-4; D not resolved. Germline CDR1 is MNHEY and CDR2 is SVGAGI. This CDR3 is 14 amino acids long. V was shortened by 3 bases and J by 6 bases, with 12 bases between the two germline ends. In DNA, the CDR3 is TGTGCCAGCAGTTATAAGCCCAATGGAAACATTCAGTACTTC. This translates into CASSYKPNGNIQYF.

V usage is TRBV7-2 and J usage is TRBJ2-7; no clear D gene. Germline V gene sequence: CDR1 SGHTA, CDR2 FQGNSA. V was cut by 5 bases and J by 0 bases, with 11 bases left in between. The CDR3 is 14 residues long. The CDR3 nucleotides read TGTGCCAGCAGCGGAGTCTACAGCTCCTACGAGCAGTACTTC. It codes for CASSGVYSSYEQYF.

The CDR3 DNA sequence: TGTGCCAGCACTACGGGGTTGACAGGGGGAAACACCATATATTTT. Protein sequence: CASTTGLTGGNTIYF. The chain uses TRBV9 and TRBJ1-3, with 7 bases fitting TRBD1. This CDR3 comprises 15 residues. J was trimmed by 4 bases and V by 6 bases; bases with no gene match: 10. CDR1 and CDR2 (germline): SGDLS, YYNGEE.

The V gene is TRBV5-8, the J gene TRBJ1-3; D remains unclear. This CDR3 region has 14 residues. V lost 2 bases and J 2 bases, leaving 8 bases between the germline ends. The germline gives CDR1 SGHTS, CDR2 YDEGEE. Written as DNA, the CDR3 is TGTGCCAGCAGCTTTGGGTACACTGGAAACACCATATATTTT. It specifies CASSFGYTGNTIYF.

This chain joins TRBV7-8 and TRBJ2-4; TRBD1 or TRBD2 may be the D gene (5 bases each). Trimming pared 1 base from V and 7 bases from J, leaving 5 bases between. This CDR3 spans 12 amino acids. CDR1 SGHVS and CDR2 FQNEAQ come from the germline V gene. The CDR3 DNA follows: TGTGCCAGCAGCTTAGGGGGGAACATTCAGTACTTC. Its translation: CASSLGGNIQYF. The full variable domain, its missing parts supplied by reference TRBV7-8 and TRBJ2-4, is GAGVSQSPRYKVAKRGQDVALRCDPISGHVSLFWYQQALGQGPEFLTYFQNEAQLDKSGLPSDRFFAERPEGSVSTLKIQRTQQEDSAVYLCASSLGGNIQYFGAGTRLSVL.

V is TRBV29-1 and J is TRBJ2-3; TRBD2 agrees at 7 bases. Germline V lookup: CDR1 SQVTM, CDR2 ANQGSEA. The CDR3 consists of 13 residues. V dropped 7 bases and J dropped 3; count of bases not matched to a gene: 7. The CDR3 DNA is TGCAGCGCCCGGGGGGATCAGACAGATACGCAGTATTTT. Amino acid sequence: CSARGDQTDTQYF.

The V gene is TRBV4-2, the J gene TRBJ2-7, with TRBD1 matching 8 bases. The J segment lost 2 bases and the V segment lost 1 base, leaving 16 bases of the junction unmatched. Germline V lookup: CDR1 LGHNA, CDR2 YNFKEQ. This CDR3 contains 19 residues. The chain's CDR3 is CASSQAGGTSGSRTYEQYF. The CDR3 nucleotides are TGTGCCAGCAGCCAAGCAGGGGGCACTTCCGGGAGTAGGACCTACGAGCAGTACTTC.

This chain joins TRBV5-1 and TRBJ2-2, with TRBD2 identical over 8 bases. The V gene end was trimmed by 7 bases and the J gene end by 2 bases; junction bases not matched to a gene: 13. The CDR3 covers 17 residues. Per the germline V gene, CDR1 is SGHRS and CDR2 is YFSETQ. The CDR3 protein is CASGATKSGGNTGELFF. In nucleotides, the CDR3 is TGCGCCAGCGGTGCGACAAAGAGCGGGGGAAACACCGGGGAGCTGTTTTTT.

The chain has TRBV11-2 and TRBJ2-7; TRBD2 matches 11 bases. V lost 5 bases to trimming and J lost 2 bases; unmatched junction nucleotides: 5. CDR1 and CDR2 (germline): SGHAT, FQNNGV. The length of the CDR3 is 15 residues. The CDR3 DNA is TGTGCCAGCAGCCTCGAGACTAGCGGGACCTACGAGCAGTACTTC. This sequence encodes CASSLETSGTYEQYF.

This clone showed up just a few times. The DNA for the CDR3 is TGTGCCAGCAGCCTTGTCGCGGACAGTCCCTCTTATGGCTACACCTTC. Encoded protein: CASSLVADSPSYGYTF. V and J are TRBV28 and TRBJ1-2, with a weak D call TRBD1 (6 bases). CDR3 length equals 16 residues. Per germline, CDR1 MDHEN and CDR2 SYDVKM. Trimming stripped 6 bases from V and 5 bases from J, with 22 bases between.

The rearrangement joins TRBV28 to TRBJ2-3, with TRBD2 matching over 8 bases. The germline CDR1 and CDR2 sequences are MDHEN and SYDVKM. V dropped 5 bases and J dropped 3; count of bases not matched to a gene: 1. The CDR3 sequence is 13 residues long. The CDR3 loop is CASSGLATDTQYF. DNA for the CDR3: TGTGCCAGCAGTGGACTAGCTACAGATACGCAGTATTTT. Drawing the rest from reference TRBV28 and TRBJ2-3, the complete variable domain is DVKVTQSSRYLVKRTGEKVFLECVQDMDHENMFWYRQDPGLGLRLIYFSYDVKMKEKGDIPEGYSVSREKKERFSLILESASTNQTSMYLCASSGLATDTQYFGPGTRLTVL.

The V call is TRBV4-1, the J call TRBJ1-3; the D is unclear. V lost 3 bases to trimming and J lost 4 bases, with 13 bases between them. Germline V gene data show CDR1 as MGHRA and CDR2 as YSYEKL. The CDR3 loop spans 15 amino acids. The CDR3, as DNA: TGCGCCAGCAGCCAGGACGGATACCCAGGAAACACCATATATTTT. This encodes CASSQDGYPGNTIYF.

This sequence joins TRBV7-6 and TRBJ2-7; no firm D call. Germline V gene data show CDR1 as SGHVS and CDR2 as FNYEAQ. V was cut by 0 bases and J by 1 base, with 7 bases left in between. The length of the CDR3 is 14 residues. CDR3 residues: CASSLAVGSYEQYF. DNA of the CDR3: TGTGCCAGCAGCTTAGCAGTGGGGTCCTACGAGCAGTACTTC. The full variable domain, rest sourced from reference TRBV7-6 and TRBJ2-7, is GAGVSQSPRYKVTKRGQDVALRCDPISGHVSLYWYRQALGQGPEFLTYFNYEAQQDKSGLPNDRFSAERPEGSISTLTIQRTEQRDSAMYRCASSLAVGSYEQYFGPGTRLTVT.

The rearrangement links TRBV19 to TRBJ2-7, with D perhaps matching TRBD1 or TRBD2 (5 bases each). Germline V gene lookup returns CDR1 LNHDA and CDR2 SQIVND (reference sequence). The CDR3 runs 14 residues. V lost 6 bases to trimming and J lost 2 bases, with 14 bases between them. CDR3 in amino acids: CASSLGTATYEQYF. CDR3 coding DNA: TGTGCCAGTAGCCTAGGGACCGCGACCTACGAGCAGTACTTC.

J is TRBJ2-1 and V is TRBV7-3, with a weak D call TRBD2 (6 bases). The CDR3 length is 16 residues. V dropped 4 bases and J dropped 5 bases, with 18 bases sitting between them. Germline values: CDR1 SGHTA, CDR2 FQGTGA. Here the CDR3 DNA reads TGTGCCAGCAGCTCACAACCTAGGACTAAGAACAATGAGCAGTTCTTC. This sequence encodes CASSSQPRTKNNEQFF.

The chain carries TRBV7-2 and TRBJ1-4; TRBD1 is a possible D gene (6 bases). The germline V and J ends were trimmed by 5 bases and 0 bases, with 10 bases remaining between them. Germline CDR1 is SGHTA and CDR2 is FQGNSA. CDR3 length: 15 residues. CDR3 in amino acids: CASSPHRATNEKLFF. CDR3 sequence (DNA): TGTGCCAGCAGCCCCCACAGGGCAACTAATGAAAAACTGTTTTTT.

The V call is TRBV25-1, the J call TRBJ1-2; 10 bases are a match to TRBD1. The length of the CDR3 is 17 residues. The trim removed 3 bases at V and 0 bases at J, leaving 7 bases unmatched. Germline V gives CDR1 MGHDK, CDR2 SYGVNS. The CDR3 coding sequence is TGTGCCAGCAGTGACACCGGGACAGGGGACGCTAACTATGGCTACACCTTC. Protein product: CASSDTGTGDANYGYTF.